This T cell receptor (beta chain) comes out of a study of T cells in Graves' hyperthyroidism and ophthalmopathy. CDR3 length: 15 amino acids. Germline lookup yields CDR1 SGHNT and CDR2 YYREEE (reference sequence). Losses at the gene ends were 0 bases for V and 7 bases for J; bases not matched to a gene: 8. The TCR beta CDR3 regions underwent amplification using RNA transcripts as the source. RT-PCR in the first round (using the HTBI primer set) targeted the TCR CDR3. TCRdb itself ran the multiplex PCR reads through MiXCR, one entry per CDR3 protein. The repertoire holds a few hundred thousand distinct CDR3 sequences, with under 25% as singletons.

The sample taken for sequencing was blood. The chain uses TRBV5-4 and TRBJ2-7, with 9 positions matching TRBD2. This TCR derives from a woman between 50 and 59 years old with Graves' hyperthyroidism. CDR3 nucleotide sequence: TGTGCCAGCAGCTTGGGTGCGGGGGGGCCCGGTGAGCAGTACTTC. Residues: CASSLGAGGPGEQYF.